This T cell receptor (beta chain) was identified during a study of blood T cell repertoires in COVID-19 (dated by TCRdb to about 2020). Background on the whole study: Samples covering the acute and convalescent phases of COVID-19 were provided by collaborators in the United States, Italy and Spain. The material from the prospective study consisted of cDNA or gDNA derived from T cells, B-cell-depleted T cells, or PBMCs. Deeply sampled blood TCRbeta repertoires from subjects exposed to, actively infected with, or recovered from COVID-19 were included in the dataset. The repertoires were released in a freely available public database intended as a resource for research on the immune response to SARS-CoV-2. The samples were drawn from the first 160 participants of the ongoing ImmuneRACE study and from 1,254 subjects provided by 6 global collaborators. Nearly every sample came with metadata listing a de-identified subject ID, COVID-19 status, age in years and sex. HLA class I and class II types, where available, came from metadata supplied by the sample provider rather than from assay-based typing.

General findings and caveats noted by the study authors: The quantity of clinical and demographic metadata differed by source and by participant and was supplied without curation.

As encoded in the germline V gene, CDR1 is SGHTA while CDR2 is FQGNSA. Clipping removes 1 base from V and 4 bases from J, with 6 as the unmatched junction base count. Inclusive of the bounding cysteine and phenylalanine, the CDR3 is 15 residues long. Of the read, only the CDR3 DNA is kept; its 45 bases are in frame from base 1. TCRbeta CDR3 regions were amplified from genomic DNA using the immunoSEQ Assay, a bias-controlled multiplex PCR. The original pipeline was this. The number of nucleated cells in each sample was estimated by amplification of reference gene primers within the assay. To quantify the absolute abundance of each unique TCRbeta CDR3 rearrangement, sequence reads were collapsed and filtered. For each sample, productive Simpson clonality was calculated as the square root of Simpson's diversity index across productive rearrangements. As stored in TCRdb, this immuneACCESS dataset retains in-frame rearrangements with V and J assigned. A fraction of the clones does not appear; measured against another copy, unresolved V genes explain less than half of the discrepancy, and the remainder lacks a known reason. V and J calls plus clone size are reproduced from that table; the DNA served to infer D and trimming. Counted in this sample were some 90,000 clones; approximately 81% of them appeared once. The top ten constitute roughly 4.4% of the sample.

With regard to this clone: What this receptor recognizes is not known. Base qualities are not at hand, and no much larger clone is one base apart.

Each collaborating institution followed its own protocols to collect whole blood in K2EDTA tubes. For TCRbeta analysis, collaborators shipped samples in one of three forms: frozen whole blood, isolated PBMCs, or DNA extracted from either of those sample types. This clonotype originated in a man in his 60s with acute or convalescent COVID-19. The sequenced sample consisted of peripheral blood. The chain is assembled from TRBV7-2 and TRBJ2-5; 7 nucleotides in the junction match TRBD1. The DNA is TGTGCCAGCAGCTTAGTGACAGGGCCGACAGAGACCCAGTACTTC. It translates to CASSLVTGPTETQYF.